This T cell receptor (beta chain) was sequenced during a study of blood T cell repertoires in COVID-19. The CDR3 spans 11 residues. The germline V gene encodes CDR1 SGHAT and CDR2 FQNNGV. Trimming removed 1 base from V and 4 bases from J, with 2 bases in between. With regard to this clone: The same CDR3 also results from other DNA sequences found in this sample.

Profiled with immunoSEQ multiplex PCR; TCRdb holds only in-frame clones, not every one. The sample shows 300,000 to 450,000 clones, approximately 89% of them seen only once. The TCR comes from a man aged 35-49 years in a cohort exposed to, infected with or recovered from COVID-19 (not recorded which). The chain combines TRBV11-2 with TRBJ2-7; no reliable D call. The sample consisted of PBMCs or T cells enriched from blood (not recorded which). The CDR3 protein is CASSLAYEQYF. In DNA, the CDR3 is TGTGCCAGCAGCTTAGCATACGAGCAGTACTTC.